Listed here is a single T cell receptor beta chain. One entry per CDR3 protein results from TCRdb running MiXCR on the PCR reads. This sample has around 100,000 distinct CDR3 sequences; about half occur once, and the top ten carry under 15%. This sample is drawn from a study of CDR3 diversity in severe acne. Input material: blood. This TCR came from a male donor with acne.

The CDR3 sequence is CASSDSMGNYGYTF. The CDR3, as DNA: TGTGCCAGCAGTGATAGTATGGGCAACTATGGCTACACCTTC. The chain links TRBV2 to TRBJ1-2; no reliable D call. There are 14 residues in the CDR3. V was pared by 3 bases and J by 2 bases, with 10 bases between. CDR1 and CDR2 (germline): SNHLY, FYNNEI.